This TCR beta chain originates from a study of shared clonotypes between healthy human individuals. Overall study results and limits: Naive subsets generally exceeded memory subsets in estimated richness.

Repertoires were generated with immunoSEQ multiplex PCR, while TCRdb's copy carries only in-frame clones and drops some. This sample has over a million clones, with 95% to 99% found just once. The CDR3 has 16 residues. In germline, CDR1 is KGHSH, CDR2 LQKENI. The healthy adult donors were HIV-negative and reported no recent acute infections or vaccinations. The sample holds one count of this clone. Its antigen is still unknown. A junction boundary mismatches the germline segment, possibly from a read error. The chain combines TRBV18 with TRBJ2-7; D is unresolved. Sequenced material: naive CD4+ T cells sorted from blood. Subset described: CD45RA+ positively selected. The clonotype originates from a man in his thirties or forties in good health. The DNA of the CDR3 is TGTGCCAGCTCACCCCTCCGGACCGTTGGTTCCTCCGAGCAGTACTTC. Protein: CASSPLRTVGSSEQYF. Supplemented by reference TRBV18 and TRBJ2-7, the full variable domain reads NAGVMQNPRHLVRRRGQEARLRCSPMKGHSHVYWYRQLPEEGLKFMVYLQKENIIDESGMPKERFSAEFPKEGPSILRIQQVVRGDSAAYFCASSPLRTVGSSEQYFGPGTRLTVT.